A single sample is the source of the 2 T cell receptor beta chains below, sequenced in a study of T cells after yellow fever vaccination. TCRdb used MiXCR to reprocess the 5' RACE reads, holding one entry per CDR3 protein. The sample lists about 170,000 distinct CDR3 sequences; more than 9.5% were seen once. This sample comprised CD8+ T cells sorted from PBMCs, obtained 15 days after the yellow fever booster vaccination. The receptors derive from a man younger than 30 who received the YFV17D yellow fever vaccine.

This clonotype was observed a few times. The V and J genes are TRBV12-3 or TRBV12-4 and TRBJ2-7, with D uncertain. The V end was cut by 7 bases, the J end by 0 bases, with 13 bases between. The CDR3 extends over 14 amino acids. The CDR3 coding sequence is TGTGCCAGCATCCACTCGACATCCTCCTACGAGCAGTACTTC. Translating gives CASIHSTSSYEQYF.

The chain couples TRBV4-1 to TRBJ1-6; D remains ambiguous. The CDR3 runs to 12 residues. Germline V gene data show CDR1 as MGHRA and CDR2 as YSYEKL. Trimming pared 1 base from V and 7 bases from J, leaving 2 bases between. Written as DNA, the CDR3 is TGCGCCAGCAGCCAAGCCAATTCACCCCTCCACTTT. Translated: CASSQANSPLHF.